Below, 12 T cell receptor beta chains from the same sample are listed, as sequenced in a study of blood T cell repertoires in COVID-19. The data were produced by immunoSEQ multiplex PCR, yet TCRdb's version contains in-frame clones alone and is incomplete. The sample holds about 59,000 clones; 79% are singletons and the top ten take under 3.5%. The sample taken for sequencing was peripheral blood. The receptors derive from a man between 60 and 70 years old with acute or convalescent COVID-19.

This clone was seen once. This rearrangement joins TRBV11-3 to TRBJ2-1, with 8 bases fitting TRBD2. V gave up 1 base and J gave up 5 bases; unmatched junction bases: 7. Germline CDR1 SGHNT, CDR2 YENEEA. The CDR3 has 16 amino acids. In nucleotides, the CDR3 is TGTGCCAGCAGCTTAGGACGCCTAGCGGGCGACAATGAGCAGTTCTTC. Its protein is CASSLGRLAGDNEQFF.

This clone was seen a single time. The chain employs TRBV11-2 and TRBJ2-2, with D tentatively TRBD2 (5 bases). Germline V gene sequence: CDR1 SGHAT, CDR2 FQNNGV. The CDR3 is 14 residues long. With 0 bases removed from V and 4 bases from J, the gap between germline ends came to 6 bases. The CDR3: CASSLDGGTGELFF. CDR3 coding DNA: TGTGCCAGCAGCTTAGATGGAGGCACCGGGGAGCTGTTTTTT.

The chain employs TRBV5-1 and TRBJ2-1; tentatively, D is TRBD1 (6 bases). This CDR3 spans 14 amino acids. The ends were cut back, 6 bases at V and 4 bases at J, with 14 bases in the middle. Germline V CDR1 and CDR2: SGHRS, YFSETQ. DNA for the CDR3: TGCGCCAGCACGCTGAGGACAGATTACAATGAGCAGTTCTTC. It translates to CASTLRTDYNEQFF. The complete variable domain, with remaining parts taken from reference TRBV5-1 and TRBJ2-1, reads KAGVTQTPRYLIKTRGQQVTLSCSPISGHRSVSWYQQTPGQGLQFLFEYFSETQRNKGNFPGRFSGRQFSNSRSEMNVSTLELGDSALYLCASTLRTDYNEQFFGPGTRLTVL.

This sequence joins TRBV6-6 and TRBJ1-2; D is uncertain. The germline V and J ends were trimmed by 2 bases and 0 bases, with 10 bases remaining between them. The CDR3 loop spans 15 amino acids. In germline, CDR1 is MNHNY, CDR2 SVGAGI (reference sequence). CDR3 loop: CASSYVPDTNYGYTF. CDR3 DNA sequence: TGTGCCAGCAGTTACGTTCCAGACACTAACTATGGCTACACCTTC.

The V gene is TRBV27, the J gene TRBJ2-1, with 11 bases matching TRBD2. The CDR3 totals 17 residues. V lost 0 bases, J lost 5 bases, and 6 bases stayed unmatched. The germline V gene has CDR1 MNHEY and CDR2 SMNVEV (reference sequence). The CDR3 loop is CASSLSQTSGKDNEQFF. The CDR3 bases are TGTGCCAGCAGTTTATCCCAGACTAGCGGGAAGGACAATGAGCAGTTCTTC.

The V call is TRBV29-1, the J call TRBJ1-5; 9 bases agree with TRBD1. The germline V gene encodes CDR1 SQVTM and CDR2 ANQGSEA. This CDR3 region has 13 residues. Trimming removed 5 bases from V and 7 bases from J; junction bases left unmatched: 6. Here the CDR3 reads CSVLGQGGQPQHF. The CDR3 DNA follows: TGCAGCGTTTTGGGACAGGGAGGGCAGCCCCAGCATTTT.

The CDR3 sequence is CASSAWDSGDTDTQYF. CDR3 in DNA: TGTGCCAGCAGTGCGTGGGACTCCGGGGACACAGATACGCAGTATTTT. This chain joins TRBV6-1 and TRBJ2-3; possibly TRBD2 for D (6 bases). Trimming stripped 4 bases from V and 2 bases from J, with 16 bases between. This CDR3 is built from 16 residues. Germline lookup yields CDR1 MNHNS and CDR2 SASEGT.

V is TRBV6-6 and J is TRBJ1-2; 10 nucleotides match TRBD1. This CDR3 spans 15 amino acids. Germline CDR1 MNHNY, CDR2 SVGAGI (reference sequence). V lost 6 bases to trimming and J lost 3 bases; unmatched junction nucleotides: 7. CDR3: CASSPVGTGDYGYTF. CDR3 in DNA: TGTGCCAGCAGCCCGGTAGGGACAGGGGACTATGGCTACACCTTC.

V usage is TRBV28 and J usage is TRBJ2-3, with TRBD2 identical over 7 bases. Germline V gives CDR1 MDHEN, CDR2 SYDVKM. The length of the CDR3 is 14 residues. CDR3 region: CGIDSGFSTDTQYF. CDR3 bases: TGTGGTATAGATAGCGGGTTTAGCACAGATACGCAGTATTTT.

This chain joins TRBV5-5 and TRBJ1-1, with a possible D match to TRBD1 (6 bases). V lost 0 bases, J lost 0 bases, and 6 bases lay in between. The CDR3 loop spans 14 amino acids. Germline CDR1 SGHKS, CDR2 YYEKEE (reference sequence). The CDR3: CASSLGGLNTEAFF. The CDR3 nucleotides read TGTGCCAGCAGCTTGGGGGGGCTGAACACTGAAGCTTTCTTT.

The genes are TRBV5-4 and TRBJ1-2; D gene ambiguous. Deletions cut 1 base from V and 3 bases from J, with 7 bases between. Germline assignment: CDR1 SGHNT and CDR2 YYREEE (reference sequence). This CDR3 is built from 13 residues. The CDR3 DNA reads as TGTGCCAGCAGCTTGTCCGGGGACTATGGCTACACCTTC. It yields the protein CASSLSGDYGYTF.

CDR3 loop: CASSQGLAGVYEQFF. The DNA of the CDR3 is TGTGCCAGCAGCCAAGGACTAGCGGGAGTTTATGAGCAGTTCTTC. The chain uses TRBV4-2 and TRBJ2-1; 12 bases are shared with TRBD2. V shed 1 base, J shed 8 bases, and the junction held 3 bases outside the gene matches. There are 15 residues in the CDR3. Germline V gene data show CDR1 as LGHNA and CDR2 as YNFKEQ.